This T cell receptor beta chain comes out of a study of blood T cells in healthy people across ages. Primed by a sample-barcoded 5' primer and a J-beta primer mix, a second PCR proceeded for about 7 to 11 cycles. TCRdb used MiXCR to reprocess the 5' RACE reads, holding one entry per CDR3 protein. Of about 1,000,000 distinct CDR3 sequences listed, over 35% are singletons. Germline CDR1 reads LGHDT; CDR2 reads YNNKEL (reference sequence). V lost 1 base and J lost 2, with 15 bases in between. The CDR3 is made up of 16 amino acids. Sequenced input: blood. The rearrangement uses TRBV3-1 and TRBJ2-7, with a possible D match to TRBD1 (6 bases). The clonotype originates from a woman aged 55-69 years in good health. For the CDR3, the DNA is TGTGCCAGCAGCCAAGGCTACAGGGTCGGGACCTACGAGCAGTACTTC. It codes for CASSQGYRVGTYEQYF.